Detailed here is one T cell receptor (beta chain). This sample was taken from a study of blood T cell repertoires in COVID-19. Overall study: Samples representing acute and convalescent COVID-19 were sourced from the United States, Italy and Spain.

Trimming removed 10 bases from V and 5 bases from J; junction bases left unmatched: 20. The CDR3 sequence is 17 residues long. From germline, CDR1 is LNHDA and CDR2 SQIVND (reference sequence). In the original analysis: How many nucleated cells were present was estimated from reference gene primer amplification. Libraries were prepared by immunoSEQ multiplex PCR; TCRdb keeps only in-frame clonotypes and omits some of them. D and trimming were read from the DNA, whereas the V and J calls and clone size are those reported in that table. The sample has 90,000 to 150,000 clones, about four fifths seen once.

This clonotype originated in a woman aged 80 or over with acute or convalescent COVID-19. Sequences were obtained from peripheral blood. The chain joins TRBV19 to TRBJ1-2, with 9 bases lining up with TRBD1. The DNA for the CDR3 is TGTGCCACGAGGACAGGGGCTCAGGCGGCCAGGCGGTATGGCTACACCTTC. Translation: CATRTGAQAARRYGYTF.